This T cell receptor beta chain derives from a study of T cells after posttransplantation cyclophosphamide. The assay was immunoSEQ multiplex PCR, and TCRdb's table has in-frame clones only and misses some. The top ten clones hold around 2.3% of a sample with around 40,000 clones, 90% of them seen once. As concerns this clone: Its matching antigen is unknown.

Busulfan-fludarabine conditioning, marrow transplant, and cyclophosphamide on days +3 and +4 were administered. Study-wide results and limits: Recipient CMV seropositivity and CMV reactivation strongly tracked TRB clonality. Blood and skin or GI T cell repertoires showed limited TRB overlap. Donor-recipient repertoire similarity was low at 1-2 months, rising over year one.

The sequencing here drew on PBMCs, taken around 60 days after allogeneic stem cell transplant with posttransplant cyclophosphamide. The origin of this receptor is a male patient aged 55 to 69 who received an allogeneic stem cell transplant from a related donor and was CMV-positive. Some T cells may be graft donor cells.

CDR3 in amino acids: CATSPLGGGNYGYTF. For the CDR3, the DNA is TGTGCCACTTCCCCTTTGGGAGGGGGGAACTATGGCTACACCTTC. The V call is TRBV10-3, the J call TRBJ1-2, with a possible D match to TRBD1 (6 bases). The CDR3 has 15 residues. The V end was cut by 10 bases, the J end by 2 bases, with 20 bases between. CDR1 and CDR2 (germline): ENHRY, SYGVKD.